This T cell receptor (beta chain) was captured in a study of cytomegalovirus exposure and HLA in healthy donors. Study summary: When 350 to 500 donors were genotyped, around 77% of them were found to fall in the Caucasian-associated ancestry cluster. Study-wide results and limits: Later analysis identified a missense DCLRE1C variant that was linked to TCR beta V- and J-gene trimming. What was likely a sequencing artifact was a cluster of highly shared sequence variants.

PCR employed 60 Vbeta and 13 Jbeta primers. Clones were sequenced by immunoSEQ multiplex PCR, and TCRdb holds only the in-frame ones, with some missing. The sample contains under 300,000 clones, 81% of which appear only once. The CDR3 consists of 16 residues. V was trimmed by 0 bases and J by 4 bases, leaving 15 bases between them. Germline CDR1 SGHDT, CDR2 YYEEEE. This clone was seen only once. Antigen: not known. The clonotype comes from a woman aged 55-69 years in good health and CMV-seropositive. The chain is built from TRBV5-6 and TRBJ2-3; D might be TRBD1 (7 bases). The sequenced sample consisted of PBMCs. In DNA form, the CDR3 reads TGTGCCAGCAGCTTGGTTGGAGGGGGCCATGCAGATACGCAGTATTTT. Encoded protein: CASSLVGGGHADTQYF.